The sequence of this TCR beta chain was determined in a study of CD8+ T cells in alopecia areata. Study outcomes and limitations: Normal scalp showed lower clonality than lesional scalp, especially alopecia totalis/universalis. Scalp samples also yield sequences from resident alphabeta T cells of normal skin. Patients shared TCRs less clearly than mice did, possibly owing to HLA.

The authors sorted CD4+ and CD8+ T cells from PBMCs. CDR1 SQVTM and CDR2 ANQGSEA come from the germline V gene. Trimming stripped 5 bases from V and 3 bases from J, with 8 bases between. The CDR3 sequence is 12 residues long. Following extraction, RNA underwent reverse transcription to cDNA, which served as the sequencing template. Assay: immunoSEQ multiplex PCR; the TCRdb copy retains only in-frame clones and omits some. Here the sample spans some 200,000 clones, roughly 50% being singletons. As for this clone: The antigen is not known.

J is TRBJ2-1 and V is TRBV29-1; D might be TRBD1 or TRBD2, each matching 5 bases. The sequence came from a human donor in good health. The sample was CD8+ T cells sorted from blood. The CDR3 is CSVRDGYNEQFF. In DNA, the CDR3 is TGCAGCGTTCGGGACGGCTACAATGAGCAGTTCTTC.